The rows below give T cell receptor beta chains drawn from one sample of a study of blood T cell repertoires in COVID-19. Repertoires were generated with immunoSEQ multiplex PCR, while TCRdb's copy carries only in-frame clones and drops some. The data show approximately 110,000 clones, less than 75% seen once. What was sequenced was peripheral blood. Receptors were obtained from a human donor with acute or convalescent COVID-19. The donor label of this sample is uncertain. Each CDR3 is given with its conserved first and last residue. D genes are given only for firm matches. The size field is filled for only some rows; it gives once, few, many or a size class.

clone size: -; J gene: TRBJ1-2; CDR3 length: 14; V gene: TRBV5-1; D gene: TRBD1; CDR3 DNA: TGCGCCAGCAGGTCCGGGACAGGGGGCTTTGGCTACACCTTC; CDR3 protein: CASRSGTGGFGYTF
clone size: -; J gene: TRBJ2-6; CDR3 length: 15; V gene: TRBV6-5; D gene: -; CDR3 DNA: TGTGCCAGCAGTTACGACAGACAAGGGGCCAACGTCCTGACTTTC; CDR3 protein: CASSYDRQGANVLTF
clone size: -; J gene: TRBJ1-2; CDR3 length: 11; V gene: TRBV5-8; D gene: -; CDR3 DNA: TGTGCCAGCAGCCCCGGGGAGGGCTACACCTTC; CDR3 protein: CASSPGEGYTF
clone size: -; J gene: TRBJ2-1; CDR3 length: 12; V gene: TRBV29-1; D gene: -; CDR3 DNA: TGCAGCGTTGAGGGCAGTATCAATGAGCAGTTCTTC; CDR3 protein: CSVEGSINEQFF
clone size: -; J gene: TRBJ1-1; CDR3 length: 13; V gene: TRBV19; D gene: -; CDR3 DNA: TGTGCCAGTAGGTACAGCCCGAACACTGAAGCTTTCTTT; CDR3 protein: CASRYSPNTEAFF
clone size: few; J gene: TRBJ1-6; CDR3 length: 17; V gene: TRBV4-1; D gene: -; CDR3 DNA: TGCGCCAGCAGCCATTCCATCTTCAGGGCTCGGAATTCACCCCTCCACTTT; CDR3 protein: CASSHSIFRARNSPLHF
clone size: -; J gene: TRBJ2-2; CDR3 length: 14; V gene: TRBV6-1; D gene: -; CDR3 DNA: TGTGCCAGCAGTGAACGGGAAGACACCGGGGAGCTGTTTTTT; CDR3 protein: CASSEREDTGELFF
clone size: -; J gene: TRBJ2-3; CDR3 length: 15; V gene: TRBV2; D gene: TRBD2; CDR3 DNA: TGTGCCAGCAGCCGGACTAGCGGGGTCTCAAATACGCAGTATTTT; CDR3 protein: CASSRTSGVSNTQYF
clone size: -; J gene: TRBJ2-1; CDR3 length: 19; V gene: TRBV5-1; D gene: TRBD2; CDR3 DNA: TGCGCCAGCAGCTTGGGCGGGCTAGCGGGGCTAAGCTCCTACAATGAGCAGTTCTTC; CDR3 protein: CASSLGGLAGLSSYNEQFF
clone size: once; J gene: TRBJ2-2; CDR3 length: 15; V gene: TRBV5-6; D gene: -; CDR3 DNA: TGTGCCAGCAGCTTCAGGTCCGGGAGCACCGGGGAGCTGTTTTTT; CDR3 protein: CASSFRSGSTGELFF
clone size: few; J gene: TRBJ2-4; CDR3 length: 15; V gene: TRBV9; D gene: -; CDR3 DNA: TGTGCCAGCAGCGTAGCTATTAGAGCCAAAAACATTCAGTACTTC; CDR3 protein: CASSVAIRAKNIQYF
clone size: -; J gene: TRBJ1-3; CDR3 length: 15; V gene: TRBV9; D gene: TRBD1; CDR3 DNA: TGTGCCAGCAGCGTAGACGAGACAGGGCGGAACACCATATATTTT; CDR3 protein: CASSVDETGRNTIYF
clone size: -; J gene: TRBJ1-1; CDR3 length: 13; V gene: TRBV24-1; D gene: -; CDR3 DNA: TGTGCCACCAGTGATCCAGACAGAACTGAAGCTTTCTTT; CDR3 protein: CATSDPDRTEAFF
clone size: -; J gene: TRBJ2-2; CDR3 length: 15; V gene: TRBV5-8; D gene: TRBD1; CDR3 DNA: TGTGCCAGCAGCTTGGGGACAGGGATCACCGGGGAGCTGTTTTTT; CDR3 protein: CASSLGTGITGELFF
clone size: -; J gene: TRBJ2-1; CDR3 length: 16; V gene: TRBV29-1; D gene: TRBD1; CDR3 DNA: TGCAGCGTTGAAGATCGGAGGACAGGTATCTACAATGAGCAGTTCTTC; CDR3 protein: CSVEDRRTGIYNEQFF
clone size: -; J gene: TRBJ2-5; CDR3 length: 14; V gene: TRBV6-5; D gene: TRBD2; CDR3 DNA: TGTGCCAGCAGCTCCGGGACTAGCGAGGAGACCCAGTACTTC; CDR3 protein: CASSSGTSEETQYF
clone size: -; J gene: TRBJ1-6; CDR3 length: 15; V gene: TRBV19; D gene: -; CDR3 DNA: TGTGCCAGTAGTCGACAGAGCTCCTATAATTCACCCCTCCACTTT; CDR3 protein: CASSRQSSYNSPLHF
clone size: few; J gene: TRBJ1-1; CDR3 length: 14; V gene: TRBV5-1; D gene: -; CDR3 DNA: TGCGCCAGCAGCGTACAGGGTGCGAACACTGAAGCTTTCTTT; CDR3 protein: CASSVQGANTEAFF
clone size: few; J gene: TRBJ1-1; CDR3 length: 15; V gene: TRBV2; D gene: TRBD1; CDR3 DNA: TGTGCCAGCAGTCCAGAACAGGGGTCGCGCACTGAAGCTTTCTTT; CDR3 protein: CASSPEQGSRTEAFF
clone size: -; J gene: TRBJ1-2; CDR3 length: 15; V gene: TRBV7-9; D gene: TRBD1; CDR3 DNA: TGTGCCAGCAGCTCTTCTGGGACAGTTAACTATGGCTACACCTTC; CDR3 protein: CASSSSGTVNYGYTF
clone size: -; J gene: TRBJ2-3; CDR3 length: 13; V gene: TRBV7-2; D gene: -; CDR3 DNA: TGTGCCAGCAGCCCCAGACAGTCAGATACGCAGTATTTT; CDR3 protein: CASSPRQSDTQYF
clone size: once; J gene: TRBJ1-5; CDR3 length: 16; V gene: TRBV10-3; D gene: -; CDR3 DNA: TGTGCCATCAGCCCGGGGGGGGGCCGTGGCAATCAGCCCCAGCATTTT; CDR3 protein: CAISPGGGRGNQPQHF
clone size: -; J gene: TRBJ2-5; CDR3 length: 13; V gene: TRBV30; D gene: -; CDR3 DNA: TGTGCCTGGAGTGAGGAGGTAGAAGAGACCCAGTACTTC; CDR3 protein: CAWSEEVEETQYF
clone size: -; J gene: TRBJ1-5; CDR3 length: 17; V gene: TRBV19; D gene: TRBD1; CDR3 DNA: TGTGCCAGTAGTATACGGGACAGGGATTATAGCAATCAGCCCCAGCATTTT; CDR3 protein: CASSIRDRDYSNQPQHF
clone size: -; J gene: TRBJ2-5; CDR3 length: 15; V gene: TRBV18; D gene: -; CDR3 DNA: TGTGCCAGCTCACCAAGCCCGGACAGAGGGGAGACCCAGTACTTC; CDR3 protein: CASSPSPDRGETQYF
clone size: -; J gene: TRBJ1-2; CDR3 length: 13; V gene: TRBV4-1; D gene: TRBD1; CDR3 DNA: TGCGCCAGCAGCCAAGACAGGGGGTATGGCTACACCTTC; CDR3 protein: CASSQDRGYGYTF
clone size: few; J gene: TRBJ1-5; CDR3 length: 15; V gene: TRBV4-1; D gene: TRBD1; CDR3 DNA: TGCGCCAGCAGCCTGAGGGGGCTCAGCAATCAGCCCCAGCATTTT; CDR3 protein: CASSLRGLSNQPQHF
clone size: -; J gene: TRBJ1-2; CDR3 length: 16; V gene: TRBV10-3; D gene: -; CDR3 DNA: TGTGCCATCAGTGAGTCGGGAGGGGCAACTATATATGGCTACACCTTC; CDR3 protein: CAISESGGATIYGYTF
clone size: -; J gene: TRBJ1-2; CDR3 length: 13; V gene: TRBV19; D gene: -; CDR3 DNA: TGTGCCAGTAGTATGGGCCACAATTATGGCTACACCTTC; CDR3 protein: CASSMGHNYGYTF
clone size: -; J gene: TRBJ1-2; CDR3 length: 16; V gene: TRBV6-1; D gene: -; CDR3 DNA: TGTGCCAGCAGTGAATTCTCCGGTTCAGGAAACTATGGCTACACCTTC; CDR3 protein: CASSEFSGSGNYGYTF
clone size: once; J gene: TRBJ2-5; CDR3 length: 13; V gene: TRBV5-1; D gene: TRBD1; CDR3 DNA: TGCGCCAGCAGAAGGACAGGGGCAGAGACCCAGTACTTC; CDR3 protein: CASRRTGAETQYF
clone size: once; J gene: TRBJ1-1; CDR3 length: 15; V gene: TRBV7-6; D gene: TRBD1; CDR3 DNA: TGTGCCAGCAGCCCGACAGGGGGGATGAACACTGAAGCTTTCTTT; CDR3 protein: CASSPTGGMNTEAFF
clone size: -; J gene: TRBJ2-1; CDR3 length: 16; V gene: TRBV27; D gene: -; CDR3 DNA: TGTGCCAGCAGTTTAGGGGGGGGCCCCTCGGGGATTGAGCAGTTCTTC; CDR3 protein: CASSLGGGPSGIEQFF
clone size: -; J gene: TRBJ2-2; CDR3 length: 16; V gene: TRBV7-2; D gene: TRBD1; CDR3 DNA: TGTGCCAGCAGCGCACGACAGGGGACGAACACCGGGGAGCTGTTTTTT; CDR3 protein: CASSARQGTNTGELFF
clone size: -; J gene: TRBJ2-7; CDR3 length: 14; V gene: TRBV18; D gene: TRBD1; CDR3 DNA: TGTGCCAGCTCACCACAGACAGGGTTGGACGAGCAGTACTTC; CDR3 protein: CASSPQTGLDEQYF
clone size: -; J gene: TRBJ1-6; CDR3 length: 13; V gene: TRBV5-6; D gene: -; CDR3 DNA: TGTGCCAGCAGCTTGCAGGGTAATTCACCCCTCCACTTT; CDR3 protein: CASSLQGNSPLHF
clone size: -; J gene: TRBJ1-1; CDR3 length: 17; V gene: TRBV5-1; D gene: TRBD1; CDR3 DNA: TGCGCCAGCAGCCCGTACGGGACAGGCCGTATGAACACTGAAGCTTTCTTT; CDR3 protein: CASSPYGTGRMNTEAFF
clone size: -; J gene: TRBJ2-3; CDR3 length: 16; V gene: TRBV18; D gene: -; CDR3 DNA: TGTGCCAGCTCACCAGGGGCCTCTCCGCCCACAGATACGCAGTATTTT; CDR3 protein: CASSPGASPPTDTQYF
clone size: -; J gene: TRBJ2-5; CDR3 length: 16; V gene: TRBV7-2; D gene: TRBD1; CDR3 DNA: TGTGCCAGCAGCTTCATGGGGCTGCAGGGGGCTGAGACCCAGTACTTC; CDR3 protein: CASSFMGLQGAETQYF
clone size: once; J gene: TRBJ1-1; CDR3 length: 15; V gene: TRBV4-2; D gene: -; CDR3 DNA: TGTGCCAGCAGCCAATCCAGGAACAGGGACACTGAAGCTTTCTTT; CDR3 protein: CASSQSRNRDTEAFF
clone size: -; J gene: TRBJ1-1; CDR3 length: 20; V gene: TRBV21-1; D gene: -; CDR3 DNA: TGTGCCAGCACACAATCCCAGGTGGTGACAGGGTCAAGATCGGACACTGAAGCTTTCTTT; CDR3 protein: CASTQSQVVTGSRSDTEAFF
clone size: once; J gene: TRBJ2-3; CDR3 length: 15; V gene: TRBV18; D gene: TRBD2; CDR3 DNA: TGTGCCAGCTCACCACGGCGGGGGGGCCGAGATACGCAGTATTTT; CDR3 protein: CASSPRRGGRDTQYF
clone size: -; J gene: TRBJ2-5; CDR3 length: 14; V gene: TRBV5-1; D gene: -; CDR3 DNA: TGCGCCAGCAGCTTGGATCGCAGACAAGAGACCCAGTACTTC; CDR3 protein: CASSLDRRQETQYF
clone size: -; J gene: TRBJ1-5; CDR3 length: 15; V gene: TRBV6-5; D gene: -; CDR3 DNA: TGTGCCAGCAGTTACACCTCGGGGAAAGGTCAGCCCCAGCATTTT; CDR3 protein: CASSYTSGKGQPQHF
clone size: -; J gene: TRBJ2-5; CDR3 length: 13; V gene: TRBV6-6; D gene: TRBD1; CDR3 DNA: TGTGCCAGCATGAGGGACAGGGAAGAGACCCAGTACTTC; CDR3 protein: CASMRDREETQYF
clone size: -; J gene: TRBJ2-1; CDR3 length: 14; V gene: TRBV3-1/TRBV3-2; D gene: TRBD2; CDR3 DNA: TGTGCCAGCAACCCTTCCTGGGGGGGCAATGAGCAGTTCTTC; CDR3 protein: CASNPSWGGNEQFF
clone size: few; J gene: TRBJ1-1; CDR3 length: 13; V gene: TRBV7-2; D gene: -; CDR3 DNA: TGTGCCAGCAGCAGCGGGCCACACACTGAAGCTTTCTTT; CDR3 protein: CASSSGPHTEAFF
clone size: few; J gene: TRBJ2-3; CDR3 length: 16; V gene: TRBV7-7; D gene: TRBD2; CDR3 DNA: TGTGCTAGCAGCTTAGGGCTAGCGGACGGCACAGATACGCAGTATTTT; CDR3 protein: CASSLGLADGTDTQYF
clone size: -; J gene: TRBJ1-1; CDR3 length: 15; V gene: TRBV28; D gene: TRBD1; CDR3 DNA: TGTGCCAGCAGTCCGGGACAGACTATGAACACTGAAGCTTTCTTT; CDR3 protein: CASSPGQTMNTEAFF
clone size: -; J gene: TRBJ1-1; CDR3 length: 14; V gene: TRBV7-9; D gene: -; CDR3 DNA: TGTGCCAGCAGCTCATCTCAGGGAAACACTGAAGCTTTCTTT; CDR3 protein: CASSSSQGNTEAFF
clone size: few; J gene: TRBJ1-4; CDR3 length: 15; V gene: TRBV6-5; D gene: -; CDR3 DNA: TGTGCCAGCAGTTACTACAGGGTTCCGGAAGAAAAACTGTTTTTT; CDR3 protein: CASSYYRVPEEKLFF
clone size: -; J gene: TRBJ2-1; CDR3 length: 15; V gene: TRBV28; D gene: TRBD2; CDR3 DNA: TGTGCCAGCAGACCCACTAGCGGGGGCCTCAATGAGCAGTTCTTC; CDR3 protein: CASRPTSGGLNEQFF
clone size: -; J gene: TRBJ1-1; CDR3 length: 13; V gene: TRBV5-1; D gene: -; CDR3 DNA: TGCGCCAGCAGCATACAGGGACACACTGAAGCTTTCTTT; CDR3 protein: CASSIQGHTEAFF
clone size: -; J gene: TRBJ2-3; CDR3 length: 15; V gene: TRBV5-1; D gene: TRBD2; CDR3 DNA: TGCGCCAGCAGCTTCAGCGGGGGGTTGTCAGATACGCAGTATTTT; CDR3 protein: CASSFSGGLSDTQYF
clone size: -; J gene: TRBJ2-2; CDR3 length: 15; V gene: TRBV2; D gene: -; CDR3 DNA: TGTGCCAGCAGTGCCTGGGGCGCGGTCACCGGGGAGCTGTTTTTT; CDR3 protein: CASSAWGAVTGELFF
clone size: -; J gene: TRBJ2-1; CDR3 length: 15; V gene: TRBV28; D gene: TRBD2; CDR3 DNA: TGTGCCAGCAGTTTGTTCCAGCGGGGTTACAATGAGCAGTTCTTC; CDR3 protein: CASSLFQRGYNEQFF
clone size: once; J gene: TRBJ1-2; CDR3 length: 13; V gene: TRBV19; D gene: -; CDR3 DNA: TGTGCCAGTAGTATCGGGTCGGGGTATGGCTACACCTTC; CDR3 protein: CASSIGSGYGYTF